A single sample gave rise to the 20 T cell receptor beta chains below, sequenced in a study of cytomegalovirus exposure and HLA in healthy donors. Use of 60 Vbeta and 13 Jbeta primers characterized the PCR. Sequenced by immunoSEQ multiplex PCR; TCRdb stores in-frame clones only, minus some. The repertoire consists of approximately 140,000 clones, with roughly 73% occurring once and the leading ten covering about 1.2%. What was sequenced was PBMCs. These receptor sequences come from a woman between 40 and 55 years old in good health and CMV-seronegative.

V gene TRBV28 combines with J gene TRBJ2-4; the D is unclear. V was trimmed by 5 bases and J by 8 bases, leaving 13 bases between them. Germline V gene sequence: CDR1 MDHEN, CDR2 SYDVKM. CDR3 length: 13 residues. The chain's CDR3 is CASSPNPVDIQYF. The CDR3 DNA is TGTGCCAGCAGTCCCAACCCAGTGGACATTCAGTACTTC.

V gene TRBV4-2 combines with J gene TRBJ1-4, with 7 bases fitting TRBD1. The CDR3 has 19 amino acids. The trim removed 4 bases at V and 0 bases at J, leaving 14 bases unmatched. Germline-derived CDR1 and CDR2 are LGHNA and YNFKEQ. CDR3 sequence reads: CASSRYDRAILPTNEKLFF. In DNA, the CDR3 is TGTGCCAGCAGCCGCTATGACAGGGCGATCCTCCCAACTAATGAAAAACTGTTTTTT.

The chain employs TRBV5-1 and TRBJ1-1, with D possibly being TRBD1 (6 bases). The germline V gene encodes CDR1 SGHRS and CDR2 YFSETQ. This CDR3 has 14 amino acids. V shed 4 bases and J shed 11 bases, with 21 bases lying between them. The CDR3 spells CASSGRDISGTAFF. CDR3 nucleotides: TGCGCCAGCAGCGGACGGGACATAAGTGGGACGGCTTTCTTT. Using reference TRBV5-1 and TRBJ1-1 for the parts outside the CDR3, the full variable domain is KAGVTQTPRYLIKTRGQQVTLSCSPISGHRSVSWYQQTPGQGLQFLFEYFSETQRNKGNFPGRFSGRQFSNSRSEMNVSTLELGDSALYLCASSGRDISGTAFFGQGTRLTVV.

The chain carries TRBV10-1 and TRBJ2-1; 7 bases line up with TRBD1. Trimming took 4 bases from V and 4 from J; bases not matched to a gene: 7. The CDR3 is 15 residues long. Germline V lookup: CDR1 WNHNN, CDR2 SYGVQD (reference sequence). CDR3 amino acids: CASSGSGGGYNEQFF. In DNA, the CDR3 is TGCGCCAGCAGTGGCTCAGGGGGTGGGTACAATGAGCAGTTCTTC.

V and J are TRBV5-5 and TRBJ2-5, with 8 bases that match TRBD1. CDR3 length equals 14 residues. Trimming removed 4 bases from V and 2 bases from J; junction bases left unmatched: 4. In germline, CDR1 is SGHKS, CDR2 YYEKEE (reference sequence). CDR3 amino acids: CASSGGTGQETQYF. Written as DNA, the CDR3 is TGTGCCAGCAGCGGGGGGACAGGACAAGAGACCCAGTACTTC.

This rearrangement joins TRBV7-9 to TRBJ2-1, with D tentatively TRBD2 (5 bases). There are 17 residues in the CDR3. Looked up from germline, CDR1 is SEHNR and CDR2 is FQNEAQ (reference sequence). Trimming left V 5 bases short and J 1 base short, with 18 bases between. CDR3 DNA: TGTGCCAGCAGCCCCCCGGGCCGGGAAGCATCCTACAATGAGCAGTTCTTC. Protein sequence: CASSPPGREASYNEQFF.

This clone was recorded once. The CDR3 here is CASRAEGVTGELFF. The CDR3 bases are TGTGCCAGCCGGGCGGAGGGCGTCACCGGGGAGCTGTTTTTT. This sequence joins TRBV28 and TRBJ2-2; the D gene is possibly TRBD2 (6 bases). This CDR3 spans 14 amino acids. Trimming stripped 8 bases from V and 4 bases from J, with 14 bases between. Germline-derived CDR1 and CDR2 are MDHEN and SYDVKM.

This chain links TRBV5-1 with TRBJ1-6, with D maybe TRBD1 (6 bases). CDR1 is SGHRS, CDR2 YFSETQ, per germline. This CDR3 contains 16 residues. Deletions cut 1 base from V and 4 bases from J, with 12 bases between. CDR3 nucleotides: TGCGCCAGCAGCTTGAACAGGGATGCTTATAATTCACCCCTCCACTTT. This codes for CASSLNRDAYNSPLHF.

The chain is built from TRBV28 and TRBJ1-5; D gene unclear. Germline lookup yields CDR1 MDHEN and CDR2 SYDVKM. This CDR3 contains 13 residues. Trimming took 7 bases from V and 9 from J, leaving 16 bases between them. This CDR3 is CASTLRPEGPQHF. The CDR3 DNA sequence: TGTGCCAGCACCTTGAGGCCAGAAGGGCCCCAGCATTTT.

This clone showed up just a few times. This rearrangement joins TRBV5-1 to TRBJ1-1; D uncertain. V dropped 0 bases and J dropped 1 base, with 7 bases sitting between them. The CDR3 is made up of 14 amino acids. Germline assignment: CDR1 SGHRS and CDR2 YFSETQ. CDR3 DNA: TGCGCCAGCAGCTTGGGGACTCAGAACACTGAAGCTTTCTTT. Protein product: CASSLGTQNTEAFF. Combining the CDR3 with reference TRBV5-1 and TRBJ1-1 gives the whole variable domain KAGVTQTPRYLIKTRGQQVTLSCSPISGHRSVSWYQQTPGQGLQFLFEYFSETQRNKGNFPGRFSGRQFSNSRSEMNVSTLELGDSALYLCASSLGTQNTEAFFGQGTRLTVV.

The chain recombines TRBV19 with TRBJ2-3; TRBD2 matches 8 bases. V was clipped by 11 bases and J by 4 bases; unmatched bases: 11. CDR1 is LNHDA, CDR2 SQIVND, per germline (reference sequence). The length of the CDR3 is 14 residues. The DNA of the CDR3 is TGTGCCGCGCGTTCGGGAGGGGCCCCAGATACGCAGTATTTT. Protein: CAARSGGAPDTQYF.

V gene TRBV15 combines with J gene TRBJ2-7; possible D gene TRBD1, 5 bases. The CDR3 is made up of 15 amino acids. V lost 4 bases, J lost 3 bases, and 16 bases lay in between. CDR1 LNHNV and CDR2 YYDKDF come from the germline V gene (reference sequence). CDR3 in DNA: TGTGCCACCAGCATAAACAGGCTACAGTTCTACGAGCAGTACTTC. This sequence encodes CATSINRLQFYEQYF.

The chain's CDR3 is CASSLDRQGYTEAFF. The CDR3 DNA reads TGCGCCAGCAGCTTGGATAGGCAGGGGTACACTGAAGCTTTCTTT. The chain uses TRBV5-1 and TRBJ1-1; D is possibly TRBD1 (6 bases). Germline-derived CDR1 and CDR2 are SGHRS and YFSETQ. V dropped 0 bases and J dropped 3 bases, with 12 bases sitting between them. The CDR3 has 15 residues.

The genes are TRBV18 and TRBJ1-1, with D tentatively TRBD1 (5 bases). Looked up from germline, CDR1 is KGHSH and CDR2 is LQKENI. This CDR3 comprises 16 residues. V dropped 6 bases and J dropped 1 base, with 18 bases sitting between them. CDR3 region: CASSPRGGETNTEAFF. The CDR3 nucleotides are TGTGCCAGCTCTCCCCGGGGAGGGGAAACGAACACTGAAGCTTTCTTT.

This clone has a single count. This sequence joins TRBV5-6 and TRBJ2-7; 8 bases are shared with TRBD1. The trim removed 4 bases at V and 3 bases at J, leaving 6 bases unmatched. Germline CDR1 is SGHDT and CDR2 is YYEEEE. This CDR3 has 14 amino acids. CDR3 nucleotide sequence: TGTGCCAGCAGCATCGGGACAGGTGGCTACGAGCAGTACGTC. It yields the protein CASSIGTGGYEQYV.

The CDR3 DNA is TGTGCCAGCAGCTTAGGTGCAGGGAGGAATGAGCAGTTCTTC. The encoded protein is CASSLGAGRNEQFF. The chain couples TRBV7-6 to TRBJ2-1, with D maybe TRBD2 (6 bases). Germline V lookup: CDR1 SGHVS, CDR2 FNYEAQ. V lost 1 base and J 7 bases, leaving 11 bases between the germline ends. The CDR3 loop spans 14 amino acids.

The chain combines TRBV19 with TRBJ1-1; no clear D. V was trimmed by 4 bases and J by 5 bases, leaving 14 bases between them. CDR3 size: 14 residues. Looked up from germline, CDR1 is LNHDA and CDR2 is SQIVND (reference sequence). The CDR3 region is CASSRTYQGTEAFF. CDR3 bases: TGTGCCAGTAGTAGGACTTACCAAGGGACTGAAGCTTTCTTT.

This clone was found once. This chain joins TRBV18 and TRBJ2-7, with D tentatively TRBD2 (5 bases). The CDR3 spans 14 residues. The germline CDR1 and CDR2 sequences are KGHSH and LQKENI. V shed 5 bases and J shed 5 bases, with 16 bases lying between them. The CDR3 here is CASSAQKKGDEQYF. The CDR3 DNA sequence: TGTGCCAGCTCAGCACAAAAAAAGGGAGACGAGCAGTACTTC. The full variable domain, with the rest looked up from reference TRBV18 and TRBJ2-7, is NAGVMQNPRHLVRRRGQEARLRCSPMKGHSHVYWYRQLPEEGLKFMVYLQKENIIDESGMPKERFSAEFPKEGPSILRIQQVVRGDSAAYFCASSAQKKGDEQYFGPGTRLTVT.

The rearrangement joins TRBV18 to TRBJ2-1, with a possible D match to TRBD2 (6 bases). Germline V lookup: CDR1 KGHSH, CDR2 LQKENI. Trimming cost V 2 bases and J 8 bases, with 7 bases left between them. The CDR3 is 12 amino acids. CDR3 bases: TGTGCCAGCTCACCATCGGGGGATGAGCAGTTCTTC. Its protein is CASSPSGDEQFF.

The J gene is TRBJ1-1, the V gene TRBV9; a weak D match, TRBD1 (5 bases). The germline gives CDR1 SGDLS, CDR2 YYNGEE. The CDR3 spans 13 residues. Trimming took off 2 bases at V and 7 bases at J, with 12 bases between the two ends. The CDR3 protein is CASSVAGRGEAFF. The CDR3 DNA is TGTGCCAGCAGCGTTGCGGGGCGCGGTGAAGCTTTCTTT.